The 32 T cell receptor beta chains in this list originate from one sample, sequenced in a study of T cell responses to AZD1222 COVID-19 vaccine. Profiled with immunoSEQ multiplex PCR; TCRdb holds only in-frame clones, not every one. The sample has some 160,000 clones, 85% to 90% seen once; the top ten hold roughly 5%. This specimen consisted of peripheral blood, obtained on day 0 of AZD1222 vaccination. These receptors originate from an adult in good health.

The chain recombines TRBV19 with TRBJ2-1, with TRBD1 as a possible D gene (5 bases). CDR1 LNHDA and CDR2 SQIVND come from the germline V gene (reference sequence). V gave up 3 bases and J gave up 2 bases, with 11 bases separating them. The CDR3 contains 15 residues. Here the CDR3 reads CASSISAGPYNEQFF. The CDR3 DNA reads as TGTGCCAGTAGTATCAGTGCAGGGCCCTACAATGAGCAGTTCTTC.

The CDR3 is CASSYYNEQFF. In DNA, the CDR3 is TGTGCCAGTAGTTACTACAATGAGCAGTTCTTC. The chain uses TRBV19 and TRBJ2-1; unclear D gene. Germline CDR1 reads LNHDA; CDR2 reads SQIVND (reference sequence). The CDR3 consists of 11 residues. Trimming removed 5 bases from V and 3 bases from J, with 2 bases in between.

The count of this clone is one. The V gene is TRBV4-1, the J gene TRBJ1-3; D unresolved. V lost 0 bases, J lost 2 bases, and 11 bases lay in between. Germline V gene data show CDR1 as MGHRA and CDR2 as YSYEKL. The length of the CDR3 is 16 residues. CDR3 sequence reads: CASSQERTAAGNTIYF. CDR3 in DNA: TGCGCCAGCAGCCAAGAGAGAACAGCCGCTGGAAACACCATATATTTT.

The chain carries TRBV5-1 and TRBJ1-4; weak D call: TRBD1 (6 bases). CDR3 length equals 16 residues. Germline lookup yields CDR1 SGHRS and CDR2 YFSETQ. V was cut by 1 base and J by 8 bases, with 18 bases left in between. The CDR3 DNA reads as TGCGCCAGCAGCTTGAACCCTCCGGGGGGCGAGGAAAAACTGTTTTTT. Its protein is CASSLNPPGGEEKLFF.

The chain carries TRBV27 and TRBJ1-4; D call uncertain. This CDR3 is built from 11 residues. Germline V gene sequence: CDR1 MNHEY, CDR2 SMNVEV (reference sequence). Trimming removed 2 bases at V and 7 bases at J, with 2 bases between. CDR3 sequence (DNA): TGTGCCAGCAGTTTAGGTGAAAAACTGTTTTTT. The encoded protein is CASSLGEKLFF.

This clone was recorded only once. The chain carries TRBV15 and TRBJ2-4; TRBD1 is a possible D gene (7 bases). V lost 6 bases to trimming and J lost 0 bases, with 12 bases between them. CDR1 and CDR2 (germline): LNHNV, YYDKDF (reference sequence). The CDR3 extends over 15 amino acids. DNA for the CDR3: TGTGCCACCAGTATCAGGGGGGCAGCCAAAAACATTCAGTACTTC. It translates to CATSIRGAAKNIQYF.

The V call is TRBV30, the J call TRBJ1-1, with TRBD1 matching 7 bases. CDR3 length: 12 amino acids. The trim removed 4 bases at V and 4 bases at J, leaving 3 bases unmatched. Germline V gene lookup returns CDR1 GTSNPN and CDR2 SVGIG (reference sequence). Here the CDR3 DNA reads TGTGCCTGGACCAGGGGGGGCACTGAAGCTTTCTTT. It is translated as CAWTRGGTEAFF.

The rearrangement uses TRBV28 and TRBJ2-7; 8 nucleotides line up with TRBD2. With V trimmed by 4 bases and J by 2 bases, 10 bases remained unmatched. Per germline, CDR1 MDHEN and CDR2 SYDVKM. This CDR3 region has 16 residues. CDR3 loop: CASSSLKRGWAYEQYF. The CDR3 DNA follows: TGTGCCAGCAGTTCCCTCAAGCGGGGGTGGGCCTACGAGCAGTACTTC.

The chain joins TRBV19 to TRBJ1-6; D is unclear. Looked up from germline, CDR1 is LNHDA and CDR2 is SQIVND (reference sequence). This CDR3 has 16 amino acids. The V end was cut by 1 base, the J end by 9 bases, with 16 bases between. CDR3 residues: CASSIGGTASSSPLHF. Written as DNA, the CDR3 is TGTGCCAGTAGTATAGGGGGAACGGCTTCGAGTTCACCCCTCCACTTT.

This clone was counted once. The genes are TRBV5-6 and TRBJ1-2; unclear D gene. V was shortened by 0 bases and J by 4 bases, with 7 bases between the two germline ends. Germline V gene lookup returns CDR1 SGHDT and CDR2 YYEEEE. This CDR3 has 13 residues. The CDR3 DNA reads as TGTGCCAGCAGCTTGGCAAGGACCTATGGCTACACCTTC. Translation gives CASSLARTYGYTF. The complete variable domain, with remaining parts taken from reference TRBV5-6 and TRBJ1-2, reads DAGVTQSPTHLIKTRGQQVTLRCSPKSGHDTVSWYQQALGQGPQFIFQYYEEEERQRGNFPDRFSGHQFPNYSSELNVNALLLGDSALYLCASSLARTYGYTFGSGTRLTVV.

This sequence joins TRBV5-1 and TRBJ2-1; D ambiguous. V was pared by 0 bases and J by 2 bases, with 6 bases between. From germline, CDR1 is SGHRS and CDR2 YFSETQ. This CDR3 is built from 14 residues. The CDR3 loop reads CASSLVAAYNEQFF. CDR3 DNA sequence: TGCGCCAGCAGCTTGGTCGCGGCCTACAATGAGCAGTTCTTC.

The V call is TRBV11-2, the J call TRBJ1-4; D is uncertain. CDR3 length equals 11 residues. Germline V gene data show CDR1 as SGHAT and CDR2 as FQNNGV. The V end lost 4 bases, the J end lost 7 bases, and 4 bases lay between the germline ends. CDR3 DNA: TGTGCCAGCAGCTCTTCTGAAAAACTGTTTTTT. Translating gives CASSSSEKLFF.

V usage is TRBV27 and J usage is TRBJ1-5; a weak D match, TRBD1 (5 bases). V lost 8 bases to trimming and J lost 6 bases, with 14 bases between them. This CDR3 has 13 residues. Germline-derived CDR1 and CDR2 are MNHEY and SMNVEV (reference sequence). The CDR3 region is CASSPGYTQPQHF. DNA for the CDR3: TGTGCCAGCTCTCCAGGGTACACTCAGCCCCAGCATTTT.

This rearrangement joins TRBV30 to TRBJ1-6; weak D call: TRBD1 (6 bases). The CDR3 loop spans 13 amino acids. Looked up from germline, CDR1 is GTSNPN and CDR2 is SVGIG (reference sequence). V gave up 4 bases and J gave up 6 bases, with 10 bases separating them. CDR3 in amino acids: CAWTGAGNSPLHF. CDR3 sequence (DNA): TGTGCCTGGACAGGGGCGGGTAATTCACCCCTCCACTTT.

The chain is built from TRBV18 and TRBJ2-1, with 7 bases fitting TRBD1. The CDR3 length is 15 residues. V was pared by 5 bases and J by 6 bases, with 10 bases of the junction left unmatched. Per the germline V gene, CDR1 is KGHSH and CDR2 is LQKENI. The CDR3 bases are TGTGCCAGCTCAGTGGGACAGACTGCGATCAATGAGCAGTTCTTC. Translating gives CASSVGQTAINEQFF.

The chain carries TRBV6-4 and TRBJ2-1; 12 bases line up with TRBD1. Germline V gene sequence: CDR1 MRHNA, CDR2 SNTAGT. With V trimmed by 0 bases and J by 9 bases, 6 bases remained unmatched. This CDR3 is built from 16 residues. The CDR3 coding sequence is TGTGCCAGCAGTGACTCGACGGGACAGGGGGCGGGTGAGCAGTTCTTC. It translates to CASSDSTGQGAGEQFF.

The chain carries TRBV19 and TRBJ2-3; D remains ambiguous. The length of the CDR3 is 14 residues. The germline V and J ends were trimmed by 0 bases and 4 bases, with 8 bases remaining between them. The germline CDR1 and CDR2 sequences are LNHDA and SQIVND (reference sequence). Here the CDR3 reads CASSIDLWADTQYF. DNA of the CDR3: TGTGCCAGTAGTATAGATCTATGGGCAGATACGCAGTATTTT.

The chain has TRBV6-2 or TRBV6-3 and TRBJ2-3; no definite D call. In germline, CDR1 is MNHEY, CDR2 SVGEGT. The CDR3 extends over 15 amino acids. With 4 bases removed from V and 0 bases from J, the gap between germline ends came to 11 bases. The CDR3 here is CASSWVPLSTDTQYF. The CDR3 DNA follows: TGTGCCAGCAGTTGGGTACCGTTAAGCACAGATACGCAGTATTTT.

The CDR3, as DNA: TGTGCCAGCAGTAGGGACTCCTTGGCCCCCTATGGCTACACCTTC. Translated, it gives CASSRDSLAPYGYTF. V is TRBV7-8 and J is TRBJ1-2, with D tentatively TRBD1 (5 bases). Germline assignment: CDR1 SGHVS and CDR2 FQNEAQ. CDR3 length: 15 amino acids. V was pared by 6 bases and J by 4 bases, with 18 bases between.

The rearrangement joins TRBV6-5 to TRBJ1-2; the D is unclear. The CDR3 is 14 residues long. Trimming pared 0 bases from V and 2 bases from J, leaving 7 bases between. Germline CDR1 is MNHEY and CDR2 is SVGAGI. In DNA, the CDR3 is TGTGCCAGCAGTTACTCCGATCAGAACTATGGCTACACCTTC. This codes for CASSYSDQNYGYTF.

The chain employs TRBV9 and TRBJ1-1; tentative D call: TRBD1 (5 bases). This CDR3 is 12 amino acids long. Between the trimmed V and J ends, which lost 3 bases and 7 bases, there was a span of 10 bases. Germline V gene lookup returns CDR1 SGDLS and CDR2 YYNGEE. The CDR3 DNA follows: TGTGCCAGCAGCGCCATGGGGGGTGAAGCTTTCTTT. This gives the protein CASSAMGGEAFF.

The V call is TRBV6-5, the J call TRBJ1-6; D is uncertain. V lost 7 bases and J lost 16, with 17 bases in between. Looked up from germline, CDR1 is MNHEY and CDR2 is SVGAGI. This CDR3 has 12 amino acids. CDR3 in amino acids: CASTSSGTRLHF. CDR3 sequence (DNA): TGTGCCAGCACATCATCGGGCACGAGGCTCCACTTT.

The count of this clone is one. The J gene is TRBJ1-6, the V gene TRBV27, with D possibly being TRBD1 (6 bases). The CDR3 has 14 amino acids. Germline lookup yields CDR1 MNHEY and CDR2 SMNVEV (reference sequence). The V and J ends lost 2 bases and 9 bases respectively, with 11 bases between them. The CDR3 sequence is CASSLKQGSSPLHF. CDR3 coding DNA: TGTGCCAGCAGTTTAAAGCAGGGGAGTTCACCCCTCCACTTT.

The chain carries TRBV7-9 and TRBJ1-3, with a possible D match to TRBD1 (6 bases). The CDR3 consists of 15 residues. CDR1 SEHNR and CDR2 FQNEAQ come from the germline V gene (reference sequence). The V gene lost 3 bases and the J gene lost 3 bases, with 12 bases spanning the gap. The CDR3 here is CASSFPQGGGNTIYF. The CDR3 bases are TGTGCCAGCAGCTTTCCACAGGGCGGTGGAAACACCATATATTTT.

The chain couples TRBV5-1 to TRBJ1-4; TRBD1 agrees at 7 bases. The CDR3 has 16 residues. V lost 4 bases and J lost 5; bases outside the gene matches: 11. The V gene's germline CDR1 is SGHRS and CDR2 YFSETQ. CDR3 sequence reads: CASSPQVGTENEKLFF. As DNA, the CDR3 is TGCGCCAGCAGCCCCCAAGTTGGGACAGAGAATGAAAAACTGTTTTTT.

CDR3 bases: TGTGCCAGCACTGAAAAAGACTATGGCTACACCTTC. Its protein product is CASTEKDYGYTF. The rearrangement uses TRBV28 and TRBJ1-2, with D unclear. V lost 7 bases and J 3 bases, leaving 9 bases between the germline ends. The germline gives CDR1 MDHEN, CDR2 SYDVKM. The CDR3 length is 12 residues.

J is TRBJ2-7 and V is TRBV4-1; 12 positions match TRBD2. V lost 1 base, J lost 0 bases, and 7 bases stayed unmatched. CDR3 size: 18 residues. CDR1 is MGHRA, CDR2 YSYEKL, per germline. The chain's CDR3 is CASSQVLTSGGTSYEQYF. CDR3 DNA sequence: TGCGCCAGCAGCCAAGTTTTAACTAGCGGGGGGACCTCCTACGAGCAGTACTTC.

The gene calls are TRBV5-6 and TRBJ2-2; the D gene is possibly TRBD2 (6 bases). The CDR3 has 15 amino acids. Per germline, CDR1 SGHDT and CDR2 YYEEEE. V shed 4 bases and J shed 2 bases, with 12 bases lying between them. The CDR3 reads CASSPGLFNTGELFF. DNA of the CDR3: TGTGCCAGCAGCCCCGGACTATTTAACACCGGGGAGCTGTTTTTT.

The chain carries TRBV7-3 and TRBJ1-6; D is ambiguous. This CDR3 has 13 residues. Trimming removed 0 bases from V and 7 bases from J, with 4 bases in between. Germline CDR1 reads SGHTA; CDR2 reads FQGTGA. CDR3 in DNA: TGTGCCAGCAGCTTAACTCAGAATTCACCCCTCCACTTT. This translates into CASSLTQNSPLHF.

The V and J genes are TRBV7-2 and TRBJ1-1; D is possibly TRBD1 (5 bases). There are 15 residues in the CDR3. Between the trimmed V and J ends, which lost 5 bases and 4 bases, there was a span of 17 bases. Looked up from germline, CDR1 is SGHTA and CDR2 is FQGNSA. In nucleotides, the CDR3 is TGTGCCAGCAGCACCCATGGGGGACGGGGCACTGAAGCTTTCTTT. This encodes CASSTHGGRGTEAFF. The full variable domain, with the rest looked up from reference TRBV7-2 and TRBJ1-1, is GAGVSQSPSNKVTEKGKDVELRCDPISGHTALYWYRQSLGQGLEFLIYFQGNSAPDKSGLPSDRFSAERTGGSVSTLTIQRTQQEDSAVYLCASSTHGGRGTEAFFGQGTRLTVV.

V gene TRBV29-1 combines with J gene TRBJ2-7; D gene uncertain. The V end lost 3 bases, the J end lost 2 bases, and 23 bases lay between the germline ends. The CDR3 contains 17 residues. Germline lookup yields CDR1 SQVTM and CDR2 ANQGSEA. The CDR3 DNA reads TGCAGCGTTGATAAAACCCCTTTCGTACATCCCACCTACGAGCAGTACTTC. This sequence encodes CSVDKTPFVHPTYEQYF.

This clone was detected only a few times. V usage is TRBV30 and J usage is TRBJ1-4, with D uncertain. In germline, CDR1 is GTSNPN, CDR2 SVGIG (reference sequence). The germline V and J ends were trimmed by 1 base and 5 bases, with 8 bases remaining between them. The CDR3 covers 13 residues. The DNA of the CDR3 is TGTGCCTGGAGTGGTGAACCGAATGAAAAACTGTTTTTT. Translated: CAWSGEPNEKLFF.